One sample yielded the 14 T cell receptor beta chains listed below, sequenced in a study of shared clonotypes between healthy human individuals. Only CD45RO-negative cells positively selected for CCR7 counted as naive CD8 cells, so terminally differentiated effector memory CD45RA+ cells were excluded. Clones were sequenced by immunoSEQ multiplex PCR, and TCRdb holds only the in-frame ones, with some missing. In the table there are about 2.1 million clones, just under 95% of which are singletons. Sequenced sample: naive CD8+ T cells from PBMCs. These receptors were obtained from a man aged 18 to 29 in good health. Some clones in this sample may be carry-over from other donors' samples.

The chain uses TRBV7-9 and TRBJ2-1; no definite D call. CDR1 is SEHNR and CDR2 is FQNEAQ in the germline V gene (reference sequence). The CDR3 is 13 residues long. Trimming removed 2 bases at V and 6 bases at J, with 8 bases between. The CDR3 loop is CASSLSETNEQFF. CDR3 in DNA: TGTGCCAGCAGCTTATCAGAAACCAATGAGCAGTTCTTC. The full variable domain, rest sourced from reference TRBV7-9 and TRBJ2-1, is DTGVSQNPRHKITKRGQNVTFRCDPISEHNRLYWYRQTLGQGPEFLTYFQNEAQLEKSRLLSDRFSAERPKGSFSTLEIQRTEQGDSAMYLCASSLSETNEQFFGPGTRLTVL.

The chain is built from TRBV7-9 and TRBJ2-7; D is perhaps TRBD1 or TRBD2 (5 bases each). Trimming shortened V by 5 bases and J by 6 bases, and 17 bases separated the two germline ends. CDR1 is SEHNR and CDR2 is FQNEAQ in the germline V gene (reference sequence). This CDR3 contains 14 residues. CDR3 sequence: CASSHPGSPAEQYF. The DNA of the CDR3 is TGTGCCAGCAGCCACCCAGGGAGCCCCGCCGAGCAGTACTTC.

Details on this clone: Other nucleotide sequences from this sample produce the same CDR3. This chain connects TRBV10-3 to TRBJ2-7; D gene unclear. In germline, CDR1 is ENHRY, CDR2 SYGVKD. The CDR3 loop spans 12 amino acids. With 2 bases removed from V and 3 bases from J, the gap between germline ends came to 5 bases. The CDR3 DNA is TGTGCCATCAGTGAGACGGGCTACGAGCAGTACTTC. Protein product: CAISETGYEQYF.

This sequence joins TRBV4-2 and TRBJ1-3; D unresolved. The CDR3 runs 17 residues. Germline CDR1 LGHNA, CDR2 YNFKEQ. Trimming removed 0 bases at V and 0 bases at J, with 12 bases between. Here the CDR3 reads CASSQDTQYSSGNTIYF. The CDR3 bases are TGTGCCAGCAGCCAAGACACACAATATAGCTCTGGAAACACCATATATTTT.

A note on this clone: This sample includes further DNA sequences coding for the same CDR3. This sequence joins TRBV4-1 and TRBJ2-5; no firm D call. In germline, CDR1 is MGHRA, CDR2 YSYEKL. The CDR3 sequence is 14 residues long. The V and J ends lost 1 base and 1 base respectively, with 7 bases between them. CDR3 loop: CASSQVGSQETQYF. The CDR3 DNA follows: TGCGCCAGCAGCCAAGTGGGCAGCCAAGAGACCCAGTACTTC.

Worth noting for this clone: Other DNA sequences within the sample encode an identical CDR3. The rearrangement joins TRBV27 to TRBJ2-7; D is unresolved. In germline, CDR1 is MNHEY, CDR2 SMNVEV (reference sequence). The CDR3 is made up of 13 amino acids. V shed 6 bases and J shed 2 bases, with 11 bases lying between them. CDR3 sequence: CASSPGGTYEQYF. The CDR3 DNA reads as TGTGCCAGCAGCCCCGGTGGTACCTACGAGCAGTACTTC.

For this clone: At one boundary the junction diverges from the germline segment, which might be a read error. The V and J genes are TRBV5-4 and TRBJ2-7, with D possibly being TRBD2 (6 bases). CDR1 and CDR2 from the germline V gene are SGHNT and YYREEE (reference sequence). The CDR3 contains 15 residues. The CDR3 is CASSLRRERTYEQHF. The CDR3, as DNA: TGTGCCAGCAGCTTGAGACGGGAGCGCACCTACGAGCAGCACTTC.

This clone was counted only a few times. Other DNA sequences of this sample code for an identical CDR3. J is TRBJ2-7 and V is TRBV11-2; no definite D call. Germline lookup yields CDR1 SGHAT and CDR2 FQNNGV. The length of the CDR3 is 14 residues. V was shortened by 1 base and J by 2 bases, with 9 bases between the two germline ends. The CDR3 sequence is CASSLGVRAYEQYF. In DNA form, the CDR3 reads TGTGCCAGCAGCTTAGGTGTCAGAGCCTACGAGCAGTACTTC.

The rearrangement uses TRBV6-1 and TRBJ2-7; 7 bases match TRBD1. Germline V gives CDR1 MNHNS, CDR2 SASEGT. V was pared by 5 bases and J by 2 bases, with 6 bases of the junction left unmatched. The CDR3 totals 14 residues. DNA of the CDR3: TGTGCCAGCAGTAGACAGGGAAGGACCTACGAGCAGTACTTC. Amino acid sequence: CASSRQGRTYEQYF.

The V gene is TRBV29-1, the J gene TRBJ2-1, with TRBD1 identical over 7 bases. J gave up 6 bases and V 6 bases, and 8 bases lay outside the gene matches. The CDR3 totals 13 residues. Germline assignment: CDR1 SQVTM and CDR2 ANQGSEA. The CDR3 DNA follows: TGCAGCGTCAGGGGGTCAGGAGGCAATGAGCAGTTCTTC. Amino acid sequence: CSVRGSGGNEQFF.

Regarding this clone: At the DNA level, this CDR3 is encoded by other sequences in the same sample as well. The V call is TRBV7-9, the J call TRBJ2-7, with D unresolved. The germline gives CDR1 SEHNR, CDR2 FQNEAQ (reference sequence). The CDR3 runs 16 residues. V was cut by 3 bases and J by 4 bases, with 19 bases left in between. DNA for the CDR3: TGTGCCAGCAGCTTCGCGGCTTCATCGAAGCCATACGAGCAGTACTTC. The encoded protein is CASSFAASSKPYEQYF.

The V call is TRBV2, the J call TRBJ2-4; TRBD2 agrees at 9 bases. From germline, CDR1 is SNHLY and CDR2 FYNNEI. V lost 6 bases, J lost 3 bases, and 15 bases stayed unmatched. The CDR3 contains 18 residues. Written as DNA, the CDR3 is TGTGCCAGCAGCATAGCGGGAGTAGTTAGGGTGGGCAAAAACATTCAGTACTTC. This codes for CASSIAGVVRVGKNIQYF.

This clone has ten or more counts. V is TRBV6-1 and J is TRBJ1-2; D is uncertain. The V end lost 7 bases, the J end lost 5 bases, and 14 bases lay between the germline ends. Germline V lookup: CDR1 MNHNS, CDR2 SASEGT. The CDR3 spans 13 residues. The CDR3 reads CASTPPDRYGYTF. The CDR3 bases are TGTGCCAGCACGCCACCTGACCGGTATGGCTACACCTTC.

In its sample, this clone was seen once. The chain links TRBV19 to TRBJ2-5, with D tentatively TRBD1 (6 bases). CDR1 and CDR2 from the germline V gene are LNHDA and SQIVND (reference sequence). CDR3 length: 13 amino acids. Trimming left V 6 bases short and J 1 base short, with 9 bases between. DNA for the CDR3: TGTGCCAGTAGGGAGGACAGCCAAGAGACCCAGTACTTC. This gives the protein CASREDSQETQYF.